The clone carrying this T cell receptor (beta chain) has more than one count but fewer than ten. The antigen remains unidentified. This CDR3 comprises 18 residues. The V gene's germline CDR1 is MNHEY and CDR2 SVGAGI. V lost 0 bases, J lost 2 bases, and 14 bases lay in between. For the second PCR, which ran for about 6 to 12 cycles, a sample-barcoded 5' primer and a J-beta primer mix were used. MiXCR, applied by TCRdb to the 5' RACE reads, yields one record per CDR3 protein. The sample lists approximately 730,000 distinct CDR3 sequences; approximately 53% were seen once. The data are from a study of blood T cells in healthy people across ages. General study results and limits: It was found that TCR beta diversity correlated strongly with the percentage of naive T cells.

Roughly 10 milliliters of peripheral blood were drawn from each donor. The J gene is TRBJ2-6, the V gene TRBV6-5; perhaps D is TRBD1 or TRBD2 (6 bases each). This sequence was found in a man older than 75 in good health. Material: blood. CDR3 residues: CASSYSPGRGAGANVLTF. The CDR3 nucleotides read TGTGCCAGCAGTTACTCTCCAGGAAGGGGGGCTGGGGCCAACGTCCTGACTTTC.